One sample yielded the 3 T cell receptor beta chains listed below, sequenced in a study of cytomegalovirus exposure and HLA in healthy donors (dated by TCRdb to about 2017). Library creation used the immunoSEQ multiplex PCR assay. For the multiplex PCR, a mixture combining 60 forward primers for TCR Vbeta segments and 13 reverse primers for TCR Jbeta segments was used. TCRdb retrieved this table from immuneACCESS and kept in-frame rearrangements only. Not all clones are present; in checked studies, unresolved V genes account for under half, and no reason is known for the remainder. This sample has over 120,000 clones in its table, and 80% of those were observed once. The leading ten clones occupy about 2.5% of the sample. Sequencing was carried out using PBMCs. Source of these receptors: a man aged 45 to 65 in good health and CMV-seronegative.

The chain has TRBV15 and TRBJ2-4; no clear D. The germline V and J ends were trimmed by 0 bases and 1 base, with 7 bases remaining between them. The length of the CDR3 is 15 residues. Germline V CDR1 and CDR2: LNHNV, YYDKDF (reference sequence). CDR3 protein: CATSRDRAAKNIQYF. The CDR3 coding sequence is TGTGCCACCAGCAGAGATAGAGCCGCCAAAAACATTCAGTACTTC.

The rearrangement joins TRBV9 to TRBJ2-7; no definite D call. Trimming took off 0 bases at V and 1 base at J, with 5 bases between the two ends. The CDR3 length is 13 residues. The germline gives CDR1 SGDLS, CDR2 YYNGEE. The CDR3 DNA reads as TGTGCCAGCAGCGTAGACTTATCCTACGAGCAGTACTTC. The encoded protein is CASSVDLSYEQYF.

This chain connects TRBV6-6 to TRBJ1-1; TRBD1 matches 8 bases. V lost 7 bases and J lost 1; bases outside the gene matches: 5. The CDR3 totals 14 residues. Germline CDR1 is MNHNY and CDR2 is SVGAGI (reference sequence). This CDR3 reads CASTTGGWNTEAFF. The CDR3 DNA sequence: TGTGCCAGCACAACAGGGGGTTGGAACACTGAAGCTTTCTTT.